Below, 18 T cell receptor beta chains from the same sample are listed, as sequenced in a study of blood T cell repertoires in COVID-19. Profiling relied on immunoSEQ multiplex PCR, and the TCRdb table lists in-frame clones only, not all of them. Here the sample spans around 250,000 clones, around 84% being singletons. The specimen sequenced was peripheral blood. These receptors were obtained from a woman aged 35 to 49 who had recovered from COVID-19.

The chain is built from TRBV29-1 and TRBJ1-5, with D unclear. The CDR3 is 12 amino acids. From germline, CDR1 is SQVTM and CDR2 ANQGSEA. Trimming took 6 bases from V and 5 from J, leaving 11 bases between them. Here the CDR3 DNA reads TGCAGCGTGCAAGACGGGGATCAGCCCCAGCATTTT. Its protein is CSVQDGDQPQHF.

This clone came up once. This chain joins TRBV5-5 and TRBJ1-2, with TRBD1 as a possible D gene (5 bases). The germline V gene encodes CDR1 SGHKS and CDR2 YYEKEE (reference sequence). The CDR3 is 15 amino acids. Between the trimmed V and J ends, which lost 2 bases and 2 bases, there was a span of 13 bases. The CDR3: CASSFIGQGNYGYTF. The CDR3 bases are TGTGCCAGCAGCTTCATCGGTCAGGGAAACTATGGCTACACCTTC.

This clone showed up just once. V usage is TRBV6-5 and J usage is TRBJ1-5, with unresolved D. The CDR3 extends over 14 amino acids. Germline assignment: CDR1 MNHEY and CDR2 SVGAGI. Trimming took off 0 bases at V and 4 bases at J, with 7 bases between the two ends. The CDR3 DNA reads as TGTGCCAGCAGTTACTCGGGGAGAAATCAGCCCCAGCATTTT. It yields the protein CASSYSGRNQPQHF.

CDR3 amino acids: CSVSPPGGYVRETQYF. CDR3 coding DNA: TGCAGCGTTTCCCCTCCAGGGGGCTATGTGAGAGAGACCCAGTACTTC. The rearrangement joins TRBV29-1 to TRBJ2-5; 8 bases are shared with TRBD1. V dropped 5 bases and J dropped 4; count of bases not matched to a gene: 15. The germline gives CDR1 SQVTM, CDR2 ANQGSEA. CDR3 length: 16 residues. The full variable domain, completed using reference TRBV29-1 and TRBJ2-5, is SAVISQKPSRDICQRGTSLTIQCQVDSQVTMMFWYRQQPGQSLTLIATANQGSEATYESGFVIDKFPISRPNLTFSTLTVSNMSPEDSSIYLCSVSPPGGYVRETQYFGPGTRLLVL.

V is TRBV10-3 and J is TRBJ1-1, with D perhaps TRBD1 (6 bases). This CDR3 contains 17 residues. Trimming left V 6 bases short and J 0 bases short, with 20 bases between. Germline lookup yields CDR1 ENHRY and CDR2 SYGVKD. This CDR3 is CAISLTGPPNMNTEAFF. The CDR3, as DNA: TGTGCCATCAGCTTGACAGGCCCACCTAACATGAACACTGAAGCTTTCTTT.

This chain joins TRBV6-2 or TRBV6-3 and TRBJ2-3; D is ambiguous. Trimming took off 2 bases at V and 2 bases at J, with 14 bases between the two ends. Germline V gives CDR1 MNHEY, CDR2 SVGEGT. The CDR3 runs to 16 residues. The CDR3 DNA is TGTGCCAGCAGTTACCGCCAGGTACGCTACACAGATACGCAGTATTTT. Encoded protein: CASSYRQVRYTDTQYF.

The gene calls are TRBV4-1 and TRBJ1-5; D is perhaps TRBD1 (5 bases). Germline-derived CDR1 and CDR2 are MGHRA and YSYEKL. Trimming removed 0 bases from V and 5 bases from J, with 11 bases in between. The CDR3 totals 15 residues. The CDR3 DNA reads as TGCGCCAGCAGCCAAGACTTCCAGGGCCATCAGCCCCAGCATTTT. As protein: CASSQDFQGHQPQHF.

The V call is TRBV2, the J call TRBJ1-2, with D possibly TRBD1 on 6 matching bases. The CDR3 is made up of 14 amino acids. In germline, CDR1 is SNHLY, CDR2 FYNNEI. The germline V and J ends were trimmed by 4 bases and 7 bases, with 16 bases remaining between them. As DNA, the CDR3 is TGTGCCAGCAGTGTGACGCAGGGGCTGGTTGGCTACACCTTC. Translated: CASSVTQGLVGYTF.

The rearrangement uses TRBV4-1 and TRBJ1-1; TRBD1 aligns across 7 bases. The CDR3 spans 15 residues. Germline assignment: CDR1 MGHRA and CDR2 YSYEKL. Trimming took 6 bases from V and 7 from J; bases not matched to a gene: 14. CDR3 loop: CASSFVGGTEIEAFF. In nucleotides, the CDR3 is TGCGCCAGCAGTTTTGTTGGAGGGACAGAAATTGAAGCTTTCTTT.

This chain joins TRBV6-2 or TRBV6-3 and TRBJ1-4, with 8 positions matching TRBD1. Trimming removed 4 bases from V and 8 bases from J; junction bases left unmatched: 12. The CDR3 covers 16 residues. In germline, CDR1 is MNHEY, CDR2 SVGEGT. For the CDR3, the DNA is TGTGCCAGCAGTTCGCCGGGACAGGCACATTCCGAAAAACTGTTTTTT. Amino acids: CASSSPGQAHSEKLFF.

This sequence joins TRBV11-2 and TRBJ1-3; D may be TRBD1 (6 bases). The CDR3 contains 16 residues. Trimming pared 1 base from V and 3 bases from J, leaving 13 bases between. Germline values: CDR1 SGHAT, CDR2 FQNNGV. CDR3 sequence: CASSLAYWGLGNTIYF. In DNA, the CDR3 is TGTGCCAGCAGCTTAGCTTATTGGGGGCTTGGAAACACCATATATTTT. Using reference TRBV11-2 and TRBJ1-3 for the parts outside the CDR3, the full variable domain is EAGVAQSPRYKIIEKRQSVAFWCNPISGHATLYWYQQILGQGPKLLIQFQNNGVVDDSQLPKDRFSAERLKGVDSTLKIQPAKLEDSAVYLCASSLAYWGLGNTIYFGEGSWLTVV.

The chain employs TRBV5-1 and TRBJ1-4; D is perhaps TRBD1 (6 bases). V was cut by 4 bases and J by 3 bases, with 13 bases left in between. This CDR3 spans 15 amino acids. Germline CDR1 SGHRS, CDR2 YFSETQ. CDR3 residues: CASSDLQGANEKLFF. The DNA for the CDR3 is TGCGCCAGCAGCGACCTACAGGGAGCTAATGAAAAACTGTTTTTT.

This clone has just one count. The chain combines TRBV7-9 with TRBJ1-2; 7 positions agree with TRBD1. The CDR3 consists of 15 residues. Germline CDR1 is SEHNR and CDR2 is FQNEAQ (reference sequence). The V segment lost 5 bases and the J segment 2 bases; nucleotides outside the gene matches: 8. The CDR3 DNA is TGTGCCAGCAGCACAACAGGGGCTTACAACTATGGCTACACCTTC. Protein: CASSTTGAYNYGYTF. The complete variable domain, with remaining parts taken from reference TRBV7-9 and TRBJ1-2, reads DTGVSQNPRHKITKRGQNVTFRCDPISEHNRLYWYRQTLGQGPEFLTYFQNEAQLEKSRLLSDRFSAERPKGSFSTLEIQRTEQGDSAMYLCASSTTGAYNYGYTFGSGTRLTVV.

J is TRBJ1-1 and V is TRBV3-1 (or the pseudogene TRBV3-2); the D gene is possibly TRBD1 (5 bases). Trimming cost V 2 bases and J 6 bases, with 7 bases left between them. CDR3 length equals 12 residues. CDR1 and CDR2 from the germline V gene are LGHDT and YNNKEL (reference sequence). For the CDR3, the DNA is TGTGCCAGCAGCCAATGGGGCTCTGAAGCTTTCTTT. Amino acids: CASSQWGSEAFF.

The rearrangement joins TRBV24-1 to TRBJ2-1; D possibly corresponds to TRBD1 (7 bases). CDR3 length: 16 amino acids. Deletions cut 2 bases from V and 7 bases from J, with 17 bases between. The germline gives CDR1 KGHDR, CDR2 SFDVKD. The CDR3 here is CATSDSQGVAVNEQFF. CDR3 bases: TGTGCCACCAGTGATTCCCAGGGGGTAGCGGTTAATGAGCAGTTCTTC.

The sample holds one count of this clone. This rearrangement joins TRBV28 to TRBJ1-1; D remains unclear. The germline V and J ends were trimmed by 6 bases and 6 bases, with 8 bases remaining between them. The CDR3 extends over 11 amino acids. Germline V gives CDR1 MDHEN, CDR2 SYDVKM. This CDR3 reads CASSLGAEAFF. DNA of the CDR3: TGTGCCAGCAGCCTCGGGGCTGAAGCTTTCTTT.

This clone was counted a single time. The chain links TRBV28 to TRBJ1-2; TRBD1 matches at 8 bases. V was clipped by 5 bases and J by 2 bases; unmatched bases: 4. This CDR3 spans 14 amino acids. Germline V gives CDR1 MDHEN, CDR2 SYDVKM. CDR3 in amino acids: CASSTRTGNYGYTF. The CDR3 DNA reads TGTGCCAGCAGTACCAGGACAGGGAACTATGGCTACACCTTC.

This clone came up once. The V and J genes are TRBV10-2 and TRBJ2-5; 14 bases line up with TRBD2. The trim removed 6 bases at V and 6 bases at J, leaving 12 bases unmatched. Germline lookup yields CDR1 WSHSY and CDR2 SAAADI. This CDR3 is built from 17 residues. The CDR3 region is CASRRGLAGDRVKTQYF. Here the CDR3 DNA reads TGCGCCAGCAGGAGGGGACTAGCGGGGGACAGAGTAAAGACCCAGTACTTC.